Each of the 5 T cell receptor beta chains below was sequenced from the same sample in a study of T cell responses to AZD1222 COVID-19 vaccine. Method: immunoSEQ multiplex PCR; TCRdb's copy keeps in-frame clones and lacks some. The data show roughly 130,000 clones, under 95% seen once. The sample here was peripheral blood, taken 28 days after the second dose of the MenACWY control vaccine. The receptor source for this set is an adult who received the MenACWY meningococcal vaccine as a control.

The CDR3 DNA reads TGTGCCAGCAGCTTGGGTGACAGGGTGAACACTGAAGCTTTCTTT. Its protein is CASSLGDRVNTEAFF. The rearrangement links TRBV5-6 to TRBJ1-1; 7 bases map to TRBD1. J gave up 0 bases and V 0 bases, and 2 bases lay outside the gene matches. The length of the CDR3 is 15 residues. Germline CDR1 reads SGHDT; CDR2 reads YYEEEE.

In its sample, this clone was seen once. The CDR3 bases are TGTGCCTGGAGTCCCATCGGGAGGGCAGATACGCAGTATTTT. Protein: CAWSPIGRADTQYF. The chain combines TRBV30 with TRBJ2-3; 8 positions match TRBD2. CDR3 size: 14 residues. Losses at the gene ends were 2 bases for V and 4 bases for J; bases not matched to a gene: 5. Germline V lookup: CDR1 GTSNPN, CDR2 SVGIG (reference sequence). The full variable domain, with the rest looked up from reference TRBV30 and TRBJ2-3, is SQTIHQWPATLVQPVGSPLSLECTVEGTSNPNLYWYRQAAGRGLQLLFYSVGIGQISSEVPQNLSASRPQDRQFILSSKKLLLSDSGFYLCAWSPIGRADTQYFGPGTRLTVL.

A single count supports this clone. The chain carries TRBV7-2 and TRBJ2-7, with TRBD1 matching over 12 bases. The germline V gene encodes CDR1 SGHTA and CDR2 FQGNSA. This CDR3 region has 16 residues. Losses at the gene ends were 1 base for V and 6 bases for J; bases not matched to a gene: 7. The CDR3 region is CASSLVTGTGGREQYF. The CDR3 region has the DNA TGTGCCAGCAGCTTAGTTACTGGGACAGGGGGCCGCGAGCAGTACTTC.

This chain joins TRBV2 and TRBJ2-1; the D is unclear. CDR3 length equals 14 residues. V shed 7 bases and J shed 0 bases, with 10 bases lying between them. Germline CDR1 reads SNHLY; CDR2 reads FYNNEI. CDR3 bases: TGTGCCAGCACAGGCCATAACTCCTACAATGAGCAGTTCTTC. This gives the protein CASTGHNSYNEQFF.

The gene calls are TRBV19 and TRBJ2-5, with a tentative D call TRBD2 (7 bases). Germline CDR1 LNHDA, CDR2 SQIVND (reference sequence). Between the trimmed V and J ends, which lost 1 base and 7 bases, there was a span of 13 bases. The CDR3 spans 14 residues. The CDR3 here is CASSIAGGSGTQYF. The CDR3, as DNA: TGTGCCAGTAGTATAGCGGGGGGCTCGGGGACCCAGTACTTC.